This T cell receptor (beta chain) was captured in a study of read filtering for tumor transcriptome and immune sequencing. Looking at the study overall: R-ISS stage counts were eight or nine for I, around 17 for II, six or seven for III. General study results and limits: This fraction held mixed bone marrow immune cells after CD138-negative sorting.

This library used around 0.4 ug RNA and molecular barcoded adaptors spanning alpha/delta and beta/gamma chains. TCRdb re-called the reads with MiXCR, one entry per CDR3 protein. The sample carries over 45,000 distinct CDR3 sequences, 20% to 25% recorded once. The CDR3 is 14 amino acids. Germline V gene data show CDR1 as SEHNR and CDR2 as FQNEAQ (reference sequence). V was clipped by 11 bases and J by 0 bases, with 15 bases between them. This clonotype has a count of ten or more. Antigen unknown. This clonotype was obtained from a donor aged 40 or older with multiple myeloma. The sample was a population of CD138-negative cells sorted from bone marrow. This chain connects TRBV7-9 to TRBJ2-3; no clear D gene. CDR3 protein: CAPNPFWSTDTQYF. The DNA of the CDR3 is TGTGCCCCGAATCCCTTTTGGAGCACAGATACGCAGTATTTT.